The next 23 T cell receptor beta chains were all read from a single sample in a study of T cells in Graves' hyperthyroidism and ophthalmopathy (dated by TCRdb to between 2019 and 2020). The method was multiplex PCR. These reads were obtained on an Illumina HiSeq 2000. The TCR beta CDR3 regions were amplified from RNA transcripts. A first-round RT-PCR of the TCR CDR3 used the HTBI primer set with the Qiagen OneStep RT-PCR kit. Clones were called with MiXCR by TCRdb after fastp trimmed the public reads at Q25, and only in-frame beta chains were retained. Each CDR3 protein appears once, grouped with its most common genes and DNA. The sample table shows some 620,000 distinct CDR3 sequences, and about 16% are seen once. The ten largest clones add up to 3.8% of the sample. Sample: blood. Receptors were obtained from a woman in her twenties or thirties with Graves' hyperthyroidism.

This clonotype has a handful of counts. This chain links TRBV20-1 with TRBJ2-3; 16 bases map to TRBD2. Germline CDR1 is DFQATT and CDR2 is SNEGSKA (reference sequence). Trimming removed 1 base from V and 3 bases from J; junction bases left unmatched: 7. The CDR3 runs 18 residues. The CDR3 DNA sequence: TGCAGTGCTAGAGCCGGGACTAGCGGGAGGGCCGAAACAGATACGCAGTATTTT. Translating gives CSARAGTSGRAETDTQYF.

This clonotype has ten or more counts. This chain links TRBV11-1 with TRBJ1-2, with D unclear. The germline CDR1 and CDR2 sequences are SGHAT and FQDESV (reference sequence). This CDR3 has 12 residues. V was cut by 9 bases and J by 8 bases, with 16 bases left in between. The CDR3 nucleotides read TGTGCCAGTCGCGCACCGGGAAGAGGCTACACCTTC. Encoded protein: CASRAPGRGYTF.

This clonotype has a count of ten or more. This chain links TRBV6-1 with TRBJ1-5, with TRBD1 matching over 9 bases. There are 16 residues in the CDR3. V lost 8 bases, J lost 4 bases, and 12 bases stayed unmatched. CDR1 and CDR2 from the germline V gene are MNHNS and SASEGT. CDR3 residues: CASRTGDLRINQPQHF. In nucleotides, the CDR3 is TGTGCCAGCCGGACAGGGGACCTAAGAATTAATCAGCCCCAGCATTTT.

This clonotype was observed at least ten times. This chain joins TRBV30 and TRBJ1-4; D unclear. The CDR3 is 14 amino acids. Germline V gene lookup returns CDR1 GTSNPN and CDR2 SVGIG (reference sequence). Between the trimmed V and J ends, which lost 2 bases and 8 bases, there was a span of 15 bases. The DNA of the CDR3 is TGTGCCTGGAGTAGTGGGCTTGTAGGGGAAAAACTGTTTTTT. Its protein product is CAWSSGLVGEKLFF.

Regarding this clonotype: The junction departs from the called germline gene at one end, perhaps through a read error. The V call is TRBV28, the J call TRBJ2-5; no reliable D call. The CDR3 sequence is 15 residues long. The germline gives CDR1 MDHEN, CDR2 SYDVKM. The CDR3: CVSSSGPQIQETQYF. CDR3 DNA sequence: TGTGTCAGCAGTTCCGGACCGCAGATCCAAGAGACCCAGTACTTC.

The chain joins TRBV18 to TRBJ2-1; TRBD2 aligns across 7 bases. The V gene's germline CDR1 is KGHSH and CDR2 LQKENI. The CDR3 is made up of 16 amino acids. V lost 2 bases to trimming and J lost 5 bases; unmatched junction nucleotides: 9. CDR3 protein: CASSPKRSGVDNEQFF. CDR3 coding DNA: TGTGCCAGCTCACCAAAGAGAAGCGGGGTTGACAATGAGCAGTTCTTC.

The V gene is TRBV11-3, the J gene TRBJ2-2, with D perhaps matching TRBD2 (6 bases). This CDR3 region has 15 residues. V dropped 6 bases and J dropped 6 bases, with 17 bases sitting between them. In germline, CDR1 is SGHNT, CDR2 YENEEA. CDR3 in amino acids: CASSSTGVRAGELFF. CDR3 nucleotide sequence: TGTGCCAGCAGTTCTACGGGAGTCCGAGCCGGGGAGCTGTTTTTT.

As to this clonotype: A much larger clone sits a single nucleotide away, making a read error possible. V usage is TRBV3-1 and J usage is TRBJ1-2; tentatively, D is TRBD1 (5 bases). V was shortened by 0 bases and J by 9 bases, with 8 bases between the two germline ends. This CDR3 is 12 amino acids long. Per germline, CDR1 LGHDT and CDR2 YNNKEL (reference sequence). The CDR3 here is CASSQDSGSYTF. The CDR3 DNA sequence: TGTGCCAGCAGCCAAGATTCAGGGAGCTACACCTTC.

The count of this clonotype is one. This chain links TRBV7-9 with TRBJ1-1, with a weak D call TRBD1 (6 bases). Germline V gives CDR1 SEHNR, CDR2 FQNEAQ (reference sequence). Trimming stripped 11 bases from V and 5 bases from J, with 12 bases between. The CDR3 is made up of 11 amino acids. The CDR3 is CAGEGVTEAFF. CDR3 nucleotide sequence: TGTGCCGGTGAGGGGGTTACTGAAGCTTTCTTT.

The V call is TRBV19, the J call TRBJ2-7, with 7 bases lining up with TRBD1. The CDR3 covers 13 residues. Losses at the gene ends were 5 bases for V and 5 bases for J; bases not matched to a gene: 6. The germline gives CDR1 LNHDA, CDR2 SQIVND (reference sequence). CDR3 region: CASSPPDRDEQYF. The CDR3 DNA reads TGTGCCAGTAGTCCGCCTGACAGGGACGAGCAGTACTTC. The whole variable domain, filled in from reference TRBV19 and TRBJ2-7, reads DGGITQSPKYLFRKEGQNVTLSCEQNLNHDAMYWYRQDPGQGLRLIYYSQIVNDFQKGDIAEGYSVSREKKESFPLTVTSAQKNPTAFYLCASSPPDRDEQYFGPGTRLTVT.

Many counts were recorded for this clonotype. The chain links TRBV6-5 to TRBJ2-1, with 11 positions matching TRBD2. J was trimmed by 8 bases and V by 2 bases; bases with no gene match: 11. Germline V lookup: CDR1 MNHEY, CDR2 SVGAGI. The CDR3 runs 17 residues. In nucleotides, the CDR3 is TGTGCCAGCAGTTACCCTCCGAGGCTAGCGGGAGGACATGAGCAGTTCTTC. Translation: CASSYPPRLAGGHEQFF.

This clonotype has only a few counts. The rearrangement links TRBV3-1 to TRBJ2-3; D is perhaps TRBD2 (5 bases). Germline CDR1 LGHDT, CDR2 YNNKEL (reference sequence). The V end lost 6 bases, the J end lost 1 base, and 23 bases lay between the germline ends. CDR3 length: 18 residues. CDR3 amino acids: CASSFRVDSGWGTDTQYF. For the CDR3, the DNA is TGTGCCAGCAGTTTTAGGGTGGACTCGGGGTGGGGCACAGATACGCAGTATTTT.

This clonotype occurred many times. For the CDR3, the DNA is TGTGCCAGCAGGGGACAGGGGGACACCGGGGAGCTGTTTTTT. Translated, it gives CASRGQGDTGELFF. This chain links TRBV2 with TRBJ2-2, with TRBD1 matching over 11 bases. V dropped 6 bases and J dropped 3; count of bases not matched to a gene: 0. The CDR3 totals 14 residues. Germline CDR1 and CDR2: SNHLY and FYNNEI.

In DNA form, the CDR3 reads TGTGCCAGCAGTTACTCGAGCTATGGGACAGATACGCAGTATTTT. It translates to CASSYSSYGTDTQYF. The V call is TRBV6-5, the J call TRBJ2-3; no firm D call. The CDR3 totals 15 residues. The germline V gene has CDR1 MNHEY and CDR2 SVGAGI. V was clipped by 0 bases and J by 3 bases, with 10 bases between them.

This clonotype has at least ten counts. The chain uses TRBV2 and TRBJ1-4; D is uncertain. V was cut by 1 base and J by 4 bases, with 4 bases left in between. CDR3 size: 13 residues. The V gene's germline CDR1 is SNHLY and CDR2 FYNNEI. CDR3 in amino acids: CASSEGNNEKLFF. The CDR3 nucleotides read TGTGCCAGCAGTGAAGGGAATAATGAAAAACTGTTTTTT. The full variable domain, its missing parts supplied by reference TRBV2 and TRBJ1-4, is EPEVTQTPSHQVTQMGQEVILRCVPISNHLYFYWYRQILGQKVEFLVSFYNNEISEKSEIFDDQFSVERPDGSNFTLKIRSTKLEDSAMYFCASSEGNNEKLFFGSGTQLSVL.

The chain combines TRBV13 with TRBJ1-3; TRBD1 aligns across 9 bases. The CDR3 is made up of 15 amino acids. Germline assignment: CDR1 PRHDT and CDR2 FYEKMQ (reference sequence). Trimming at V came to 0 bases and at J to 5 bases, leaving 2 bases not matched to a gene. The CDR3 nucleotides are TGTGCCAGCAGCTTAGGAGGACAGGGGAGAAACACCATATATTTT. It is translated as CASSLGGQGRNTIYF.

This clonotype was counted many times. The chain joins TRBV13 to TRBJ2-5; D remains ambiguous. This CDR3 is 15 amino acids long. The V and J ends lost 2 bases and 4 bases respectively, with 14 bases between them. Per the germline V gene, CDR1 is PRHDT and CDR2 is FYEKMQ (reference sequence). This CDR3 reads CASSLTAGPPETQYF. CDR3 DNA sequence: TGTGCCAGCAGCTTAACAGCAGGTCCACCAGAGACCCAGTACTTC.

This clonotype was observed many times. V is TRBV12-3 or TRBV12-4 and J is TRBJ1-1; no clear D gene. V shed 5 bases and J shed 3 bases, with 16 bases lying between them. This CDR3 is 15 amino acids long. CDR3 sequence: CASSLGPGGYTEAFF. In DNA form, the CDR3 reads TGTGCCAGCAGTCTAGGCCCAGGCGGGTACACTGAAGCTTTCTTT.

The chain employs TRBV30 and TRBJ2-2, with a tentative D call TRBD1 (6 bases). The CDR3 spans 15 residues. V lost 2 bases and J 3 bases, leaving 13 bases between the germline ends. Germline lookup yields CDR1 GTSNPN and CDR2 SVGIG (reference sequence). The CDR3 bases are TGTGCCTGGAGTCCCGTGACAGGTTACACCGGGGAGCTGTTTTTT. Translated: CAWSPVTGYTGELFF.

This clonotype was recorded at least ten times. The chain couples TRBV12-3 or TRBV12-4 to TRBJ2-5; tentative D call: TRBD1 (6 bases). The CDR3 is made up of 14 amino acids. Trimming stripped 4 bases from V and 4 bases from J, with 13 bases between. CDR3 nucleotides: TGTGCCAGCAGTTACCCGGGACACCTAGAGACCCAGTACTTC. Residues: CASSYPGHLETQYF.

The J gene is TRBJ2-5, the V gene TRBV14; 12 positions match TRBD2. The length of the CDR3 is 16 residues. V was pared by 1 base and J by 2 bases, with 2 bases of the junction left unmatched. Looked up from germline, CDR1 is SGHDN and CDR2 is FVKESK. CDR3: CASSQGLAGGQETQYF. The CDR3 DNA reads as TGTGCCAGCAGCCAAGGGCTAGCGGGAGGGCAAGAGACCCAGTACTTC.

This clonotype was counted many times. The chain uses TRBV2 and TRBJ2-7; a possible D gene is TRBD1 (6 bases). Per the germline V gene, CDR1 is SNHLY and CDR2 is FYNNEI. This CDR3 spans 14 amino acids. Trimming removed 7 bases at V and 3 bases at J, with 16 bases between. The DNA of the CDR3 is TGTGCCAGCACCCTCGGGACACCATACTACGAGCAGTACTTC. Translation gives CASTLGTPYYEQYF. The full variable domain, in which reference TRBV2 and TRBJ2-7 provide the parts outside the CDR3, is EPEVTQTPSHQVTQMGQEVILRCVPISNHLYFYWYRQILGQKVEFLVSFYNNEISEKSEIFDDQFSVERPDGSNFTLKIRSTKLEDSAMYFCASTLGTPYYEQYFGPGTRLTVT.

The CDR3 region has the DNA TGCGCCAGCAGTGAGTGGGCAGGGGCCCGATCACCCCTCCACTTT. Translation: CASSEWAGARSPLHF. The chain employs TRBV10-2 and TRBJ1-6; tentatively, D is TRBD1 (6 bases). CDR1 WSHSY and CDR2 SAAADI come from the germline V gene. This CDR3 region has 15 residues. V lost 1 base and J 10 bases, leaving 14 bases between the germline ends.